This TCR beta chain comes out of a study of PD-L1 blockade in urothelial cancer. As for the study in general: In about 2014, patients got going on atezolizumab, taking 1,200 mg intravenously every 3 weeks. Researchers found blood samples held a median of roughly 140,000 T cells. Study results and limitations: Pretreatment peripheral blood TCR clonality that fell below the median predicted better survival among the patients studied.

In the case of this clone: Its cognate antigen is unknown.

Trimming removed 1 base from V and 6 bases from J, with 8 bases in between. Germline CDR1 and CDR2: SGHDT and YYEEEE. The CDR3 runs to 12 residues. Synthetic TCR analog templates were added to each PCR reaction. Produced via immunoSEQ multiplex PCR; TCRdb's table is partial and in-frame only. Here the sample spans nearly 35,000 clones, under 90% being singletons. Regarding time point: pretreatment peripheral blood. The chain links TRBV5-6 to TRBJ2-7; tentative D call: TRBD1 (6 bases). Sequences were derived from PBMCs, sampled around atezolizumab (anti-PD-L1) treatment. The source is a man aged 55-75 years with urothelial cancer. The CDR3 sequence: CASSLTGFEQYF. In nucleotides, the CDR3 is TGTGCCAGCAGCTTGACAGGGTTCGAGCAGTACTTC.